The rows below give T cell receptor beta chains drawn from one sample of a study of cytomegalovirus exposure and HLA in healthy donors. This table comes from immunoSEQ multiplex PCR, and its TCRdb copy is limited to in-frame clones, with some not included. The sample consists of 250,000 to 350,000 clones, approximately 90% of them appearing once. The sequenced material came from PBMCs. Every receptor here comes from a man aged 35-49 years in good health and CMV-seropositive. Each CDR3 is given with its conserved first and last residue. A D gene is named only where the DNA matches it firmly. Clone size is not always given. Where it is, it says once, few, many or a class for expanded clones.

>NA|NA|TRBV4-2|TRBJ2-2
CASSQVGGTGELFF
TGTGCCAGCAGCCAAGTTGGCGGGACCGGGGAGCTGTTTTTT
>NA|TRBD1|TRBV30|TRBJ2-2
CAWSQGSTGVAGELFF
TGTGCCTGGAGTCAAGGGAGCACAGGGGTAGCCGGGGAGCTGTTTTTT
>NA|TRBD1|TRBV19|TRBJ1-5
CASSIGGTGNQPQHF
TGTGCCAGTAGTATAGGGGGGACAGGGAATCAGCCCCAGCATTTT
>NA|TRBD2|TRBV7-3|TRBJ2-5
CASSLTGAGDVQALETQYF
TGTGCCAGCAGCCTGACGGGAGCGGGAGACGTTCAAGCGCTAGAGACCCAGTACTTC
>NA|NA|TRBV9|TRBJ2-1
CASSDQDLSNEQFF
TGTGCCAGCAGCGACCAGGATCTATCCAATGAGCAGTTCTTC
>NA|NA|TRBV27|TRBJ1-2
CASSQAGAGHVNYGYTF
TGTGCCAGCAGCCAGGCGGGGGCGGGACACGTAAACTATGGCTACACCTTC
>NA|TRBD2|TRBV6-5|TRBJ2-7
CASSPRTRPGEQYF
TGTGCCAGCAGTCCTCGGACTAGACCGGGCGAGCAGTACTTC
>NA|NA|TRBV27|TRBJ1-1
CASSLGGQNTEAFF
TGTGCCAGCAGTTTAGGGGGACAGAACACTGAAGCTTTCTTT
>NA|NA|TRBV27|TRBJ2-1
CASSRSGTAYNEQFF
TGTGCCAGCAGTCGTTCCGGGACTGCCTACAATGAGCAGTTCTTC
>NA|NA|TRBV2|TRBJ2-7
CASSGTRGRGSEQYF
TGTGCCAGCAGTGGAACGCGGGGAAGGGGCTCCGAGCAGTACTTC
>NA|TRBD1|TRBV5-8|TRBJ1-1
CASGRQGITRTEAFF
TGTGCCAGCGGTCGACAGGGGATTACCAGAACTGAAGCTTTCTTT
>NA|TRBD1|TRBV9|TRBJ2-3
CASSGQGASTDTQYF
TGTGCCAGCAGCGGACAGGGGGCAAGCACAGATACGCAGTATTTT
>NA|TRBD1|TRBV29-1|TRBJ1-2
CSVEEGRGLVNYGYTF
TGCAGCGTTGAAGAGGGCAGGGGGCTCGTTAACTATGGCTACACCTTC
>NA|NA|TRBV27|TRBJ2-7
CASSTRDNYEQYF
TGTGCCAGCAGTACCCGGGACAACTACGAGCAGTACTTC
>once|TRBD1|TRBV28|TRBJ1-2
CASSDRVGWYGYTF
TGTGCCAGCAGTGACAGGGTTGGGTGGTATGGCTACACCTTC
>NA|NA|TRBV2|TRBJ1-5
CASSPQDSYSNQPQHF
TGTGCCAGCAGTCCCCAGGACAGTTATAGCAATCAGCCCCAGCATTTT
>NA|TRBD2|TRBV4-1|TRBJ2-7
CASSRTSGSSHEQYF
TGCGCCAGCAGCCGTACTAGCGGGAGCTCCCACGAGCAGTACTTC
>few|NA|TRBV5-1|TRBJ1-1
CASSSGQNTEAFF
TGCGCCAGCAGCTCAGGACAGAACACTGAAGCTTTCTTT
>NA|NA|TRBV28|TRBJ2-1
CASSLDRFYNEQFF
TGTGCCAGCAGTTTGGACAGATTTTACAATGAGCAGTTCTTC
>NA|TRBD2|TRBV27|TRBJ2-7
CASRPGLAHYEQYF
TGTGCCAGCAGGCCGGGACTAGCGCACTACGAGCAGTACTTC
>once|NA|TRBV7-3|TRBJ2-3
CASSFRGTDTQYF
TGTGCCAGCAGCTTTCGTGGCACAGATACGCAGTATTTT
>NA|NA|TRBV20-1|TRBJ1-4
CSARDREKLFF
TGCAGTGCTAGAGATCGGGAAAAACTGTTTTTT
>NA|NA|TRBV18|TRBJ1-5
CASSPRGAYSNQPQHF
TGTGCCAGCTCACCGCGGGGGGCATATAGCAATCAGCCCCAGCATTTT
>NA|TRBD2|TRBV19|TRBJ2-3
CASSGVAGGTDTQYF
TGTGCCAGTAGTGGGGTAGCGGGAGGCACAGATACGCAGTATTTT
>NA|TRBD1|TRBV6-1|TRBJ2-4
CASSAAGTGRNIQYF
TGTGCCAGCAGTGCAGCCGGGACAGGACGAAACATTCAGTACTTC
>NA|NA|TRBV4-3|TRBJ1-3
CASSQGTQFSGNTIYF
TGCGCCAGCAGCCAAGGGACACAATTCTCTGGAAACACCATATATTTT
>NA|NA|TRBV7-2|TRBJ2-2
CASSLRGRNGGVTGELFF
TGTGCCAGCAGCTTACGGGGCCGTAACGGGGGAGTAACCGGGGAGCTGTTTTTT
>NA|NA|TRBV15|TRBJ2-5
CATSRDNRGLYQETQYF
TGTGCCACCAGCAGAGATAACAGGGGACTGTACCAAGAGACCCAGTACTTC
>NA|NA|TRBV11-2|TRBJ2-3
CASSLVSTDTQYF
TGTGCCAGCAGCTTAGTAAGCACAGATACGCAGTATTTT
>NA|TRBD2|TRBV7-6|TRBJ2-7
CASSARTSGSSHEQYF
TGTGCCAGCAGCGCCCGGACTAGCGGGAGCTCACACGAGCAGTACTTC
>NA|NA|TRBV19|TRBJ2-1
CASSIANEQFF
TGTGCCAGTAGTATAGCTAATGAGCAGTTCTTC
>NA|TRBD1|TRBV6-5|TRBJ1-2
CASSGGQGWDYGYTF
TGTGCCAGCAGTGGGGGACAGGGGTGGGACTATGGCTACACCTTC
>once|NA|TRBV2|TRBJ1-2
CASKTNGGSPSGYTF
TGTGCCAGCAAAACTAATGGCGGCTCTCCGTCTGGCTACACCTTC
>once|TRBD2|TRBV9|TRBJ2-1
CASSATSGGYNEQFF
TGTGCCAGCAGCGCAACTAGCGGGGGGTACAATGAGCAGTTCTTC
>NA|TRBD2|TRBV28|TRBJ2-1
CASSFGLAGARGFF
TGTGCCAGCAGTTTCGGACTAGCGGGGGCTCGGGGGTTCTTC
>NA|TRBD1|TRBV6-4|TRBJ1-2
CASSVGTGVGGYTF
TGTGCCAGCAGTGTCGGGACAGGGGTGGGCGGCTACACCTTC
>once|NA|TRBV10-3|TRBJ1-1
CAISETGFTEAFF
TGTGCCATCAGTGAGACAGGGTTCACTGAAGCTTTCTTT
>NA|NA|TRBV2|TRBJ2-5
CATHRAGETQYF
TGTGCCACCCACAGGGCAGGAGAGACCCAGTACTTC
>NA|TRBD2|TRBV5-1|TRBJ2-7
CASSLGLAGDYEQYF
TGCGCCAGCAGCTTGGGGCTAGCGGGAGATTACGAGCAGTACTTC
>NA|TRBD1|TRBV5-4|TRBJ2-2
CASSWDRAGELFF
TGTGCCAGCAGCTGGGACAGGGCCGGGGAGCTGTTTTTT
>NA|NA|TRBV27|TRBJ1-5
CASSTSNNQPQHF
TGTGCCAGCAGTACCAGTAACAATCAGCCCCAGCATTTT
>NA|NA|TRBV4-2|TRBJ2-2
CASSQVERGRADTGELFF
TGTGCCAGCAGCCAAGTGGAGAGGGGGAGGGCCGACACCGGGGAGCTGTTTTTT
>once|NA|TRBV21-1|TRBJ2-2
CASSKETGGSNTGELFF
TGTGCCAGCAGCAAAGAGACAGGGGGTTCGAACACCGGGGAGCTGTTTTTT
>once|TRBD2|TRBV28|TRBJ2-3
CASSLYRQAGGPRDTQYF
TGTGCCAGCAGTTTATATCGCCAAGCGGGAGGGCCTAGAGATACGCAGTATTTT
>NA|NA|TRBV9|TRBJ2-2
CASSPGAGELFF
TGTGCCAGCAGCCCAGGGGCCGGGGAGCTGTTTTTT
>NA|TRBD1|TRBV6-4|TRBJ1-5
CASSAPTGANYLWPQHF
TGTGCCAGCAGTGCCCCGACAGGGGCGAACTATTTATGGCCCCAGCATTTT
>few|NA|TRBV4-2|TRBJ1-4
CASSHGAATNEKLFF
TGTGCCAGCAGCCATGGGGCCGCAACTAATGAAAAACTGTTTTTT
>NA|NA|TRBV6-6|TRBJ1-1
CASTSDRRNTEAFF
TGTGCCAGTACCTCAGACAGGCGGAACACTGAAGCTTTCTTT
>NA|NA|TRBV28|TRBJ2-3
CASSTGPRTDTQYF
TGTGCCAGCAGTACAGGGCCGCGGACAGATACGCAGTATTTT
>NA|NA|TRBV27|TRBJ2-7
CASSPRTPIYEQYF
TGTGCCAGCAGTCCACGGACTCCAATCTACGAGCAGTACTTC
>NA|NA|TRBV18|TRBJ1-1
CASSPLGGPNTEAFF
TGTGCCAGCTCACCACTAGGGGGACCTAACACTGAAGCTTTCTTT
>NA|NA|TRBV7-2|TRBJ2-2
CASSPGISNTGELFF
TGTGCCAGCAGCCCCGGTATATCGAACACCGGGGAGCTGTTTTTT
>NA|TRBD1|TRBV5-1|TRBJ1-1
CASRPGGGGTEAFF
TGCGCCAGCCGACCAGGGGGCGGCGGCACTGAAGCTTTCTTT
>NA|TRBD2|TRBV7-2|TRBJ2-2
CASSTLAGHGELFF
TGTGCCAGCAGCACCTTAGCGGGACACGGGGAGCTGTTTTTT
>NA|TRBD2|TRBV28|TRBJ2-3
CASSLQLAGMMAQYF
TGTGCCAGCAGTTTACAGTTAGCGGGAATGATGGCGCAGTATTTT
>NA|NA|TRBV5-1|TRBJ2-1
CASSLGQGPGNEQFF
TGCGCCAGCAGCTTGGGGCAGGGGCCGGGTAATGAGCAGTTCTTC
>NA|NA|TRBV9|TRBJ1-5
CASSYPRVYNQPQHF
TGTGCCAGCAGCTACCCCAGGGTATACAATCAGCCCCAGCATTTT